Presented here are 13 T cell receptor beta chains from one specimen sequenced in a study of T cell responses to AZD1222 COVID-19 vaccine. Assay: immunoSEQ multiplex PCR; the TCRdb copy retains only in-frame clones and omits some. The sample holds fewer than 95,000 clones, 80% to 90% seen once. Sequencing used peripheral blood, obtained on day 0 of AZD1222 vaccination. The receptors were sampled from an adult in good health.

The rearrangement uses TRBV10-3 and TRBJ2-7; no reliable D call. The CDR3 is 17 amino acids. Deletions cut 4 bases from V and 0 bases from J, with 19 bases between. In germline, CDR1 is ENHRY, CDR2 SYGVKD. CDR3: CAISARSTVNSSYEQYF. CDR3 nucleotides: TGTGCCATCAGTGCGAGGAGTACAGTCAATAGCTCCTACGAGCAGTACTTC.

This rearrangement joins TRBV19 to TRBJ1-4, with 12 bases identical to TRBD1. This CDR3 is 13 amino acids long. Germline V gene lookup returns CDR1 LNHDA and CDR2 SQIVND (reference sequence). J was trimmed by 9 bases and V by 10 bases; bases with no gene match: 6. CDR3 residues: CATDGTGGQKLFF. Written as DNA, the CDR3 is TGTGCCACCGATGGGACAGGGGGCCAAAAACTGTTTTTT. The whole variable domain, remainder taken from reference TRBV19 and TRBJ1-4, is DGGITQSPKYLFRKEGQNVTLSCEQNLNHDAMYWYRQDPGQGLRLIYYSQIVNDFQKGDIAEGYSVSREKKESFPLTVTSAQKNPTAFYLCATDGTGGQKLFFGSGTQLSVL.

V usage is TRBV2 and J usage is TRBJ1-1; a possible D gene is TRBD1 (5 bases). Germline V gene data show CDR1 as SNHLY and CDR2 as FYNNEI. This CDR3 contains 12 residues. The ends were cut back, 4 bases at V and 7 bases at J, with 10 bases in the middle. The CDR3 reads CASSAGTDEAFF. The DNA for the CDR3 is TGTGCCAGCAGTGCCGGGACGGATGAAGCTTTCTTT.

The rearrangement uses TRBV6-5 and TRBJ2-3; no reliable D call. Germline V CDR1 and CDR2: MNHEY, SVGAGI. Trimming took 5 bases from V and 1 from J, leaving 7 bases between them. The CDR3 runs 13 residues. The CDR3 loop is CASSPQGTDTQYF. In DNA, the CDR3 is TGTGCCAGCAGTCCTCAGGGCACAGATACGCAGTATTTT.

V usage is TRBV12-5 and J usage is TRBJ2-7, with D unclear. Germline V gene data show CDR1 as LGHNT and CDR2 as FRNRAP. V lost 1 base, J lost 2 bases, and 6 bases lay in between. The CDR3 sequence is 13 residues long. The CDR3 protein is CASGLGPPYEQYF. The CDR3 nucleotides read TGTGCTAGTGGTTTGGGACCTCCCTACGAGCAGTACTTC.

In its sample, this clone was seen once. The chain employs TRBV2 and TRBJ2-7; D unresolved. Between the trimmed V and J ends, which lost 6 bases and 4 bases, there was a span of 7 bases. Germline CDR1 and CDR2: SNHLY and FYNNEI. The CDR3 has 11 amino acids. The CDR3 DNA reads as TGTGCCAGCAGGGCAGCTTACGAGCAGTACTTC. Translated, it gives CASRAAYEQYF.

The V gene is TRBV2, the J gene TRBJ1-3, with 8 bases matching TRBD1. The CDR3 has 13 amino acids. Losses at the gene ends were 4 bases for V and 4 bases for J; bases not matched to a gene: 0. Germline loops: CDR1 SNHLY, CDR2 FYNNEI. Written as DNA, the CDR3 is TGTGCCAGCAGTGGGGACAGGGGAAACACCATATATTTT. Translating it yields CASSGDRGNTIYF.

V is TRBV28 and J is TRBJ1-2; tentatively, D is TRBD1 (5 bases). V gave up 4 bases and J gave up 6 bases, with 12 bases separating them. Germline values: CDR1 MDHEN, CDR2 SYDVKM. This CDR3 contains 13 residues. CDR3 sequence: CASSWTGDDGYTF. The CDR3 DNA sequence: TGTGCCAGCAGTTGGACGGGGGATGATGGCTACACCTTC.

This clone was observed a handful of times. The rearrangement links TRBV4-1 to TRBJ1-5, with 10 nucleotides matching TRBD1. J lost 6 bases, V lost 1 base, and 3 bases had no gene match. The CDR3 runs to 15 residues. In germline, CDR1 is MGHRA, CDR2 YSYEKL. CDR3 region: CASSQGTGGGQPQHF. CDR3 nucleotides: TGCGCCAGCAGCCAAGGGACAGGGGGAGGTCAGCCCCAGCATTTT.

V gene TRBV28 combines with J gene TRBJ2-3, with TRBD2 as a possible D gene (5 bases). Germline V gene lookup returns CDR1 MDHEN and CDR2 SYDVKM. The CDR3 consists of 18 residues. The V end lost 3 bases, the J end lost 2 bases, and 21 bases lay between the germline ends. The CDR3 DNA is TGTGCCAGCAGTTTGCTCGATCCTGCGGGTGGGGACACAGATACGCAGTATTTT. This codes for CASSLLDPAGGDTDTQYF.

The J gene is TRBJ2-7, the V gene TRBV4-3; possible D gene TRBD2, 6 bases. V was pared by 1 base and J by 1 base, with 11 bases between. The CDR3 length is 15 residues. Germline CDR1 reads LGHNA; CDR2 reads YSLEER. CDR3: CASSQGLVRSYEQYF. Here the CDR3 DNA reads TGCGCCAGCAGCCAAGGACTAGTGAGATCCTACGAGCAGTACTTC.

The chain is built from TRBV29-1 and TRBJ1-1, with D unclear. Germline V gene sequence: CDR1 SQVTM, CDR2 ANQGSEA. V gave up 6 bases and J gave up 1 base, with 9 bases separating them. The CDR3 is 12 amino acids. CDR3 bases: TGCAGCGTGTGTATAGAGAACACTGAAGCTTTCTTT. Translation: CSVCIENTEAFF.

The CDR3 DNA follows: TGTGCCAGCAGCGGAAGGACTAGCGGAGCTGGGGGGGAGACCCAGTACTTC. Its translation is CASSGRTSGAGGETQYF. The chain has TRBV5-8 and TRBJ2-5; 10 bases line up with TRBD2. There are 17 residues in the CDR3. Trimming cost V 4 bases and J 5 bases; bases outside gene matches: 14. The germline V gene has CDR1 SGHTS and CDR2 YDEGEE.